The present T cell receptor (beta chain) was sequenced within a study of identifying expanded T cells in peripheral blood (dated 2019 in TCRdb). Background for the entire study: Four technical replicates, made by sequencing separate aliquots from the same pool of genomic DNA, were compared pairwise.

A remark on this clone: Its antigen is still unknown. No base-level quality is on record; no much larger clone is a single base apart.

Relative to germline, V is 4 bases shorter and J is 2 bases shorter, with 15 bases between their ends. Based on the germline V gene, the CDR1 and CDR2 sequences are SGDLS and YYNGEE. From its cysteine to its phenylalanine, the CDR3 spans 15 amino acids. CDR3 DNA is the only sequence kept; it has 45 bases, read in frame from the first base. The paper's findings and limits, for the study overall: The authors expected biological variance in healthy repertoires might increase further over much longer intervals such as months to years. The binomial model flagged about 1.3 differentially abundant clones between technical replicates but around 15 over around 2 weeks and over 18 over around 4 weeks. Across all healthy donors, variance in clone template counts between roughly two-week samples was found to increase significantly with total template count. Across all healthy-donor time intervals, the beta-binomial model significantly cut both the number of clones called differentially abundant and the false-positive rate.

TCRbeta CDR3 regions were profiled with the immunoSEQ Assay using bias-controlled multiplex PCR amplification of genomic DNA. The study's own analysis went as follows. The absolute abundance of each unique TCRbeta CDR3 region was quantified after sequences were collapsed and filtered. Two models were used to test differential abundance: a binomial model (Fisher-equivalent) and a beta-binomial model that adds time-dependent variance fitted from healthy donors. Clones with fewer than 5 combined templates were removed, and a clone was called differentially abundant if the clone's Benjamini-Hochberg FDR was below 0.01. In the beta-binomial model, variance was expressed as a function of the total template count across the two samples, in the form v = (b*log(k)+a)^2. Sourced from immuneACCESS, this table was stored by TCRdb with only in-frame sequences that have V and J called. A share of the clones is absent; for the studies checked, an unresolved V gene accounts for under half, and the remainder has no known explanation. V and J calls and clone size come straight from that table; D and trimming were deduced from the DNA. This sample is represented by approximately 130,000 clones; 65% to 90% of them were singletons. The ten top clones hold around 8.4% of the sample.

During the collection period, no infections or other immune events were recorded for the healthy donors. Healthy-donor blood repertoires served as a training cohort to calibrate time-dependent variance in a beta-binomial model of T-cell clone differential abundance. The training cohort comprised approximately ten healthy donors, 3 female and 7 male. On average the donors were around 44 years old, and their ages spanned 29 to 64 years. Whole blood, obtained from a commercial supplier, was collected from each healthy donor at three time points spaced approximately 13 days apart. For immunosequencing, genomic DNA was extracted from unsorted whole blood.

This receptor chain uses TRBV9 and TRBJ1-1; the D segment cannot be called with confidence. This TCR came from a person aged 18-69 years in good health. The sequenced sample was blood. The CDR3 in this case is CASSPGRQVNTEAFF. The bases read TGTGCCAGCAGCCCCGGGCGGCAGGTCAACACTGAAGCTTTCTTT.